The next 32 T cell receptor beta chains were all read from a single sample in a study of blood T cell repertoires in COVID-19. Data came from immunoSEQ multiplex PCR; TCRdb stores just in-frame clones and leaves some out. Of about 110,000 clones listed, over 60% were seen once; the top ten hold more than 15%. Specimen: peripheral blood. The receptors originated from a woman aged 80 or over with active or convalescent COVID-19.

The chain links TRBV28 to TRBJ1-3, with 9 nucleotides matching TRBD1. Unmatched junction bases numbered 8, after V lost 4 bases and J lost 4 bases. The CDR3 has 16 residues. The germline gives CDR1 MDHEN, CDR2 SYDVKM. CDR3 sequence reads: CASSSPGQGNGNTIYF. The CDR3 coding sequence is TGTGCCAGCAGTTCCCCGGGACAGGGTAACGGAAACACCATATATTTT.

The chain employs TRBV7-2 and TRBJ1-2; a possible D gene is TRBD1 (6 bases). V was clipped by 4 bases and J by 8 bases, with 26 bases between them. Germline V gene lookup returns CDR1 SGHTA and CDR2 FQGNSA. This CDR3 spans 17 amino acids. The CDR3 reads CASSSGRGSTGYQGYTF. In nucleotides, the CDR3 is TGTGCCAGCAGCTCAGGGCGTGGTTCCACAGGGTATCAGGGCTACACCTTC.

The rearrangement joins TRBV11-2 to TRBJ1-1; 11 bases fit TRBD1. The CDR3 runs 19 residues. Germline V lookup: CDR1 SGHAT, CDR2 FQNNGV. Trimming at V came to 1 base and at J to 5 bases, leaving 15 bases not matched to a gene. CDR3 region: CASSLVGTGQGVVGTEAFF. In DNA form, the CDR3 reads TGTGCCAGCAGCTTAGTGGGGACGGGACAGGGGGTTGTGGGGACTGAAGCTTTCTTT.

The chain couples TRBV5-1 to TRBJ2-1; TRBD2 matches at 9 bases. The germline V gene encodes CDR1 SGHRS and CDR2 YFSETQ. The V gene end was trimmed by 0 bases and the J gene end by 6 bases; junction bases not matched to a gene: 4. The CDR3 runs to 15 residues. The CDR3 is CASSLALAGSNEQFF. CDR3 sequence (DNA): TGCGCCAGCAGCTTGGCCCTAGCGGGGAGCAATGAGCAGTTCTTC.

The rearrangement uses TRBV15 and TRBJ2-3; TRBD2 aligns across 8 bases. Germline trimming cut 5 bases from V and 0 bases from J; bases unmatched to any gene: 7. Germline V gene lookup returns CDR1 LNHNV and CDR2 YYDKDF (reference sequence). This CDR3 has 16 residues. CDR3 bases: TGTGCCACCAGCCGAGGGACTAGTACTAGCACAGATACGCAGTATTTT. Translating it yields CATSRGTSTSTDTQYF.

The chain employs TRBV7-9 and TRBJ1-2; 7 nucleotides match TRBD1. CDR3 length: 14 amino acids. V shed 2 bases and J 4 bases; nucleotides not matched to a gene: 4. Germline values: CDR1 SEHNR, CDR2 FQNEAQ (reference sequence). The CDR3 protein is CASSLTGQIYGYTF. The CDR3, as DNA: TGTGCCAGCAGCTTAACGGGACAGATCTATGGCTACACCTTC.

The DNA for the CDR3 is TGTGCCAGCAGCGTAGGGACTGCGTCCTACAATGAGCAGTTCTTC. It specifies CASSVGTASYNEQFF. The chain links TRBV9 to TRBJ2-1, with TRBD2 as a possible D gene (5 bases). Germline V gene sequence: CDR1 SGDLS, CDR2 YYNGEE. V was pared by 0 bases and J by 1 base, with 8 bases between. This CDR3 contains 15 residues.

The rearrangement uses TRBV29-1 and TRBJ2-7, with TRBD2 matching over 12 bases. This CDR3 contains 15 residues. Germline assignment: CDR1 SQVTM and CDR2 ANQGSEA. V lost 3 bases, J lost 0 bases, and 3 bases stayed unmatched. CDR3 DNA: TGCAGCGTTGAGGGGACTAGCGGGTACTCCTACGAGCAGTACTTC. It translates to CSVEGTSGYSYEQYF.

The chain combines TRBV2 with TRBJ1-2; possibly TRBD1 for D (6 bases). The CDR3 covers 14 residues. V lost 4 bases and J 5 bases, leaving 14 bases between the germline ends. The V gene's germline CDR1 is SNHLY and CDR2 FYNNEI. The CDR3 loop is CASSGRSRGYGYTF. CDR3 in DNA: TGTGCCAGCAGTGGCCGATCAAGGGGGTATGGCTACACCTTC.

The rearrangement uses TRBV18 and TRBJ2-5, with TRBD1 matching 8 bases. CDR3 length: 15 residues. V lost 3 bases and J lost 1; bases outside the gene matches: 4. The V gene's germline CDR1 is KGHSH and CDR2 LQKENI. The CDR3 protein is CASSPAGGSQETQYF. The CDR3 DNA follows: TGTGCCAGCTCACCCGCAGGGGGCTCCCAAGAGACCCAGTACTTC.

The V gene is TRBV25-1, the J gene TRBJ1-3, with no clear D. This CDR3 spans 13 amino acids. V dropped 4 bases and J dropped 4 bases, with 8 bases sitting between them. Germline CDR1 and CDR2: MGHDK and SYGVNS. CDR3 DNA: TGTGCCAGCAGTGTAAATTTGGGAAACACCATATATTTT. Translated: CASSVNLGNTIYF.

The table lists this clone with a few counts. The chain employs TRBV6-5 and TRBJ2-3, with 8 nucleotides matching TRBD2. J gave up 3 bases and V 7 bases, and 3 bases lay outside the gene matches. This CDR3 comprises 13 residues. CDR1 MNHEY and CDR2 SVGAGI come from the germline V gene. The CDR3 coding sequence is TGTGCCAGCACTGGACTAGCTACAGATACGCAGTATTTT. Amino acids: CASTGLATDTQYF.

This clone was seen only a few times. V and J are TRBV5-4 and TRBJ2-2; 10 bases are a match to TRBD2. Germline V CDR1 and CDR2: SGHNT, YYREEE (reference sequence). The trim removed 4 bases at V and 2 bases at J, leaving 8 bases unmatched. The CDR3 covers 17 residues. The CDR3 loop reads CASSRLAGFSNTGELFF. DNA of the CDR3: TGTGCCAGCAGCCGACTAGCGGGTTTTTCCAACACCGGGGAGCTGTTTTTT.

In this sample, this clone turned up once. J is TRBJ2-5 and V is TRBV5-6, with 7 bases identical to TRBD2. In germline, CDR1 is SGHDT, CDR2 YYEEEE. CDR3 length: 14 amino acids. V lost 3 bases and J lost 5; bases outside the gene matches: 7. This CDR3 is CASSSARGGETQYF. The CDR3 DNA reads as TGTGCCAGCAGCTCCGCCCGGGGAGGGGAGACCCAGTACTTC. Looking up the rest from reference TRBV5-6 and TRBJ2-5 gives the full variable domain: DAGVTQSPTHLIKTRGQQVTLRCSPKSGHDTVSWYQQALGQGPQFIFQYYEEEERQRGNFPDRFSGHQFPNYSSELNVNALLLGDSALYLCASSSARGGETQYFGPGTRLLVL.

The chain is built from TRBV5-1 and TRBJ1-4; TRBD1 aligns across 7 bases. The CDR3 has 14 amino acids. CDR1 and CDR2 (germline): SGHRS, YFSETQ. Trimming cost V 5 bases and J 10 bases; bases outside gene matches: 11. The CDR3 loop is CASRDRVEVGKLFF. Written as DNA, the CDR3 is TGCGCCAGCAGAGACAGGGTTGAGGTTGGAAAACTGTTTTTT.

The genes are TRBV13 and TRBJ2-6, with no clear D. Germline V gene data show CDR1 as PRHDT and CDR2 as FYEKMQ (reference sequence). V lost 3 bases to trimming and J lost 4 bases, with 13 bases between them. This CDR3 has 16 amino acids. In nucleotides, the CDR3 is TGTGCCAGCAGCTTTCAGAATGGAGCCGGGGCCAACGTCCTGACTTTC. Translated, it gives CASSFQNGAGANVLTF.

The rearrangement links TRBV6-6 to TRBJ1-1; 8 bases match TRBD1. The germline V gene encodes CDR1 MNHNY and CDR2 SVGAGI (reference sequence). The V and J ends lost 0 bases and 8 bases, in that order; junction bases with no gene match: 11. The CDR3 sequence is 16 residues long. CDR3 residues: CASSYSVGDRGKEAFF. DNA for the CDR3: TGTGCCAGCAGTTACTCGGTTGGCGACAGGGGTAAAGAAGCTTTCTTT.

The rearrangement joins TRBV5-1 to TRBJ2-5, with D possibly being TRBD2 (7 bases). The V gene's germline CDR1 is SGHRS and CDR2 YFSETQ. Between the trimmed V and J ends, which lost 4 bases and 9 bases, there was a span of 19 bases. CDR3 size: 14 residues. The CDR3 sequence is CASSLGPGAGAQYF. In nucleotides, the CDR3 is TGCGCCAGCAGCCTCGGACCGGGGGCGGGGGCCCAGTACTTC.

The chain has TRBV7-8 and TRBJ1-3, with unresolved D. The CDR3 runs to 15 residues. The V and J ends lost 1 base and 4 bases respectively, with 11 bases between them. The germline CDR1 and CDR2 sequences are SGHVS and FQNEAQ. CDR3 coding DNA: TGTGCCAGCAGCTTAGATCGGGTGTCCGGAAACACCATATATTTT. It encodes CASSLDRVSGNTIYF.

The chain recombines TRBV9 with TRBJ1-1; TRBD1 is a possible D gene (5 bases). Germline V gene sequence: CDR1 SGDLS, CDR2 YYNGEE. V gave up 4 bases and J gave up 3 bases, with 10 bases separating them. This CDR3 is 13 amino acids long. The CDR3 reads CASSSQGDTEAFF. CDR3 in DNA: TGTGCCAGCAGCTCACAAGGGGACACTGAAGCTTTCTTT.

This clone was recorded only once. Here the CDR3 reads CASSELRQTNYGYTF. CDR3 bases: TGTGCCAGCAGTGAATTGCGGCAGACTAACTATGGCTACACCTTC. The chain combines TRBV2 with TRBJ1-2; no clear D gene. Germline V lookup: CDR1 SNHLY, CDR2 FYNNEI. V gave up 2 bases and J gave up 0 bases, with 10 bases separating them. The CDR3 runs 15 residues. The entire variable domain, with the rest obtained from reference TRBV2 and TRBJ1-2, is as follows: EPEVTQTPSHQVTQMGQEVILRCVPISNHLYFYWYRQILGQKVEFLVSFYNNEISEKSEIFDDQFSVERPDGSNFTLKIRSTKLEDSAMYFCASSELRQTNYGYTFGSGTRLTVV.

This clone was observed a few times. The sample contains more than one DNA sequence encoding this CDR3. The chain's CDR3 is CASSSRTSGYNEQFF. CDR3 nucleotides: TGTGCCAGCAGCTCAAGGACTAGCGGTTACAATGAGCAGTTCTTC. This rearrangement joins TRBV7-8 to TRBJ2-1; 10 positions agree with TRBD2. V shed 4 bases, J shed 4 bases, and the junction held 4 bases outside the gene matches. The germline V gene encodes CDR1 SGHVS and CDR2 FQNEAQ. The CDR3 runs to 15 residues.

CDR3 bases: TGCGCCAGCAGCAAGGACAGCTACTCCTATAATTCACCCCTCCACTTT. Protein sequence: CASSKDSYSYNSPLHF. The rearrangement uses TRBV5-1 and TRBJ1-6; maybe TRBD1 (6 bases). Germline assignment: CDR1 SGHRS and CDR2 YFSETQ. CDR3 length: 16 residues. V lost 4 bases and J lost 0, with 11 bases in between.

The V and J genes are TRBV2 and TRBJ1-5; D is possibly TRBD1 (6 bases). The CDR3 length is 13 residues. Germline CDR1 and CDR2: SNHLY and FYNNEI. V was cut by 6 bases and J by 7 bases, with 13 bases left in between. CDR3 in amino acids: CASRGTLPQPQHF. The CDR3 nucleotides read TGTGCCAGCAGGGGGACATTACCCCAGCCCCAGCATTTT.

This sequence joins TRBV14 and TRBJ2-5; the match to TRBD2 covers 13 bases. Trimming at V came to 4 bases and at J to 4 bases, leaving 6 bases not matched to a gene. CDR3 size: 16 residues. Germline CDR1 reads SGHDN; CDR2 reads FVKESK. CDR3 sequence reads: CASSLWTSGRSETQYF. The CDR3, as DNA: TGTGCCAGCAGCCTATGGACTAGCGGGAGATCAGAGACCCAGTACTTC.

The chain uses TRBV19 and TRBJ2-5; TRBD2 is a possible D gene (6 bases). This CDR3 is built from 15 residues. CDR1 is LNHDA, CDR2 SQIVND, per germline (reference sequence). The V end lost 1 base, the J end lost 3 bases, and 12 bases lay between the germline ends. In DNA, the CDR3 is TGTGCCAGTAGTATAGCTGGCTCGGGAGAAGAGACCCAGTACTTC. Translated: CASSIAGSGEETQYF. Combining the CDR3 with reference TRBV19 and TRBJ2-5 gives the whole variable domain DGGITQSPKYLFRKEGQNVTLSCEQNLNHDAMYWYRQDPGQGLRLIYYSQIVNDFQKGDIAEGYSVSREKKESFPLTVTSAQKNPTAFYLCASSIAGSGEETQYFGPGTRLLVL.

V and J are TRBV6-2 or TRBV6-3 and TRBJ1-5; 7 bases fit TRBD1. CDR1 is MNHEY and CDR2 is SVGEGT in the germline V gene. The CDR3 spans 13 residues. The ends lost 6 bases at V and 6 bases at J; junction bases unmatched: 5. CDR3: CASSSDRVQPQHF. The CDR3 DNA reads TGTGCCAGCAGCTCAGACAGGGTTCAGCCCCAGCATTTT.

The chain couples TRBV3-1 (or the pseudogene TRBV3-2) to TRBJ2-3, with D perhaps TRBD2 (5 bases). Trimming left V 3 bases short and J 2 bases short, with 9 bases between. CDR3 length: 14 residues. Germline V gene sequence: CDR1 LGHDT, CDR2 YNNKEL (reference sequence). CDR3 in amino acids: CASSQYGITDTQYF. CDR3 nucleotide sequence: TGTGCCAGCAGCCAGTACGGGATCACAGATACGCAGTATTTT.

The chain joins TRBV19 to TRBJ1-1; a possible D gene is TRBD1 (5 bases). Germline CDR1 reads LNHDA; CDR2 reads SQIVND (reference sequence). V lost 2 bases to trimming and J lost 10 bases, with 17 bases between them. This CDR3 is built from 14 residues. The CDR3 DNA reads as TGTGCCAGTAGTATAATGGGACTCCTAAACCCAGCTTTCTTT. It translates to CASSIMGLLNPAFF.

V is TRBV11-2 and J is TRBJ1-2, with 8 bases lining up with TRBD1. The germline gives CDR1 SGHAT, CDR2 FQNNGV. J gave up 7 bases and V 4 bases, and 5 bases lay outside the gene matches. The CDR3 sequence is 13 residues long. CDR3 nucleotides: TGTGCCAGCAGCTGGCAGGGGGCCGGTGGCTACACCTTC. Translation: CASSWQGAGGYTF.

The chain has TRBV7-2 and TRBJ2-2; 7 bases line up with TRBD2. V lost 5 bases, J lost 8 bases, and 8 bases stayed unmatched. The CDR3 runs to 14 residues. Germline-derived CDR1 and CDR2 are SGHTA and FQGNSA. The CDR3 nucleotides are TGTGCCAGCAGCACCAGACTAGCAGGTGGGGAGCTGTTTTTT. The encoded protein is CASSTRLAGGELFF.

V and J are TRBV2 and TRBJ2-7; TRBD2 aligns across 7 bases. This CDR3 region has 15 residues. Germline loops: CDR1 SNHLY, CDR2 FYNNEI. The V gene end was trimmed by 1 base and the J gene end by 3 bases; junction bases not matched to a gene: 6. DNA for the CDR3: TGTGCCAGCAGTGAAGGGTTTGCGGGAGTCTACGAGCAGTACTTC. Translation: CASSEGFAGVYEQYF.